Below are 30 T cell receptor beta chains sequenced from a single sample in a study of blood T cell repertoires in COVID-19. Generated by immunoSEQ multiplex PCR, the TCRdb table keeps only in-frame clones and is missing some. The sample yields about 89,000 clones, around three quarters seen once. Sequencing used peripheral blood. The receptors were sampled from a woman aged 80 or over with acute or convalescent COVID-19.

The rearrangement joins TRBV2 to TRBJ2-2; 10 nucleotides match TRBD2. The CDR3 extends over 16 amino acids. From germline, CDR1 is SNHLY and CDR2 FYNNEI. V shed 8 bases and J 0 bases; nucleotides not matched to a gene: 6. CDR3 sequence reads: CASSEGLATNTGELFF. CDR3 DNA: TGTGCCAGCTCCGAGGGACTAGCGACGAACACCGGGGAGCTGTTTTTT.

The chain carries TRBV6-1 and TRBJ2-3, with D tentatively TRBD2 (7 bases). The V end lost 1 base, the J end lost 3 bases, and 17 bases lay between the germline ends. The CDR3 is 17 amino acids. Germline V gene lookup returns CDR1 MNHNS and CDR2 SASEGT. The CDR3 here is CASSEVKEGGLTDTQYF. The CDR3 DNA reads TGTGCCAGCAGTGAAGTTAAGGAGGGGGGGCTGACAGATACGCAGTATTTT.

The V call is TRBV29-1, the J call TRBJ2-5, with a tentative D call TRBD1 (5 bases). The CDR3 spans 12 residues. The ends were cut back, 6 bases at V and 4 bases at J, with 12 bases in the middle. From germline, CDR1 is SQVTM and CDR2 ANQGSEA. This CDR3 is CSVPRQGETQYF. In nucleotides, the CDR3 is TGCAGCGTCCCCCGCCAGGGAGAGACCCAGTACTTC.

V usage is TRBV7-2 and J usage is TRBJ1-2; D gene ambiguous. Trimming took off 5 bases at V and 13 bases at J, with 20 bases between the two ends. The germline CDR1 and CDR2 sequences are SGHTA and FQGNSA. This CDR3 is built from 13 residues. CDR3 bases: TGTGCCAGCAGCCGATTAGAGGGATCCCAGCTCACCTTC. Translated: CASSRLEGSQLTF.

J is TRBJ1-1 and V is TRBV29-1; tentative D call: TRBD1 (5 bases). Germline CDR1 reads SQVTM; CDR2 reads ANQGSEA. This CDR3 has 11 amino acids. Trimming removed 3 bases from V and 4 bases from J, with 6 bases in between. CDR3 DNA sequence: TGCAGCGTTGATAGGGGCACTGAAGCTTTCTTT. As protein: CSVDRGTEAFF.

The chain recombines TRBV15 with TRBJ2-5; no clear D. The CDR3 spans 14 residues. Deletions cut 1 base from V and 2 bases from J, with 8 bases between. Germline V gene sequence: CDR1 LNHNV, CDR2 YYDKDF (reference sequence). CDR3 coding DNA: TGTGCCACCAGCAGAGTCGCCAGACAAGAGACCCAGTACTTC. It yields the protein CATSRVARQETQYF.

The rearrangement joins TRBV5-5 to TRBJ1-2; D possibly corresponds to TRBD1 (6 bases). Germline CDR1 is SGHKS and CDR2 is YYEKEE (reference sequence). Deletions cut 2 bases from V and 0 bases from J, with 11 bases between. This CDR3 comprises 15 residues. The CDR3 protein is CASSFGQSTNYGYTF. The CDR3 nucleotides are TGTGCCAGCAGCTTCGGACAGAGTACTAACTATGGCTACACCTTC.

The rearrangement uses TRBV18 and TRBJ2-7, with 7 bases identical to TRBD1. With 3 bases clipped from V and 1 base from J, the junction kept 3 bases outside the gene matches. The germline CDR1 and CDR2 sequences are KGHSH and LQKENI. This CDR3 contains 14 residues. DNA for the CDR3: TGTGCCAGCTCACCGGCCAGGGGGTCCTACGAGCAGTACTTC. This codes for CASSPARGSYEQYF.

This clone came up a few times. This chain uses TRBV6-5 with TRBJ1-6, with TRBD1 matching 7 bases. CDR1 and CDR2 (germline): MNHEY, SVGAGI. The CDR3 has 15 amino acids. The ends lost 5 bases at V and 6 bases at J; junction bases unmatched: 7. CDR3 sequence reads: CASSTNRGGNSPLHF. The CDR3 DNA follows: TGTGCCAGCAGTACGAACAGGGGTGGTAATTCACCCCTCCACTTT.

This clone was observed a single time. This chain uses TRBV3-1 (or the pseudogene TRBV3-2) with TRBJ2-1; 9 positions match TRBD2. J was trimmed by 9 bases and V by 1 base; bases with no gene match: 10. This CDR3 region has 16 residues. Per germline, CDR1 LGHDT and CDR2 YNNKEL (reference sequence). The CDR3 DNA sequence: TGTGCCAGCAGCCAAGGAGTTGCGGGAGGGTATAGTGAGCAGTTCTTC. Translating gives CASSQGVAGGYSEQFF.

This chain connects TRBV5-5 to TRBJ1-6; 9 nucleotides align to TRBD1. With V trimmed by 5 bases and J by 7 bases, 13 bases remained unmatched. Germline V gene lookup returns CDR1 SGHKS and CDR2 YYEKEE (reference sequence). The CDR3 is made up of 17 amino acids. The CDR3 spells CASSLWLTGGGNSPLHF. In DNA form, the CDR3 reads TGTGCCAGCAGTTTGTGGTTGACAGGGGGTGGAAATTCACCCCTCCACTTT.

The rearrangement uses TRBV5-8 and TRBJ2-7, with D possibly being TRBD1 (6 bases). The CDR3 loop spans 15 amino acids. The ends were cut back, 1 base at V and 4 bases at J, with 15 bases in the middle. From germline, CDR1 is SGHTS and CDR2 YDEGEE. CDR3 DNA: TGTGCCAGCAGCTTGCGCCCCAGGGGCGAATACGAGCAGTACTTC. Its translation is CASSLRPRGEYEQYF.

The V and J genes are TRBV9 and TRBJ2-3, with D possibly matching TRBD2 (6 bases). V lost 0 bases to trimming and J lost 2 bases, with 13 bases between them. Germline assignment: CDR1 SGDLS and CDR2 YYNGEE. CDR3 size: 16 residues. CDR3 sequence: CASSVGSSGYTDTQYF. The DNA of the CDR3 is TGTGCCAGCAGCGTAGGGTCCAGCGGGTACACAGATACGCAGTATTTT.

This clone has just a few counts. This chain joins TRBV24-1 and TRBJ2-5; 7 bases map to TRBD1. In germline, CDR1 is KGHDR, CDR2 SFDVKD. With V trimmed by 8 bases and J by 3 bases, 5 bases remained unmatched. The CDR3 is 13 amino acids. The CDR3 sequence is CATNQDREETQYF. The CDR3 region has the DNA TGTGCCACCAACCAAGACAGGGAAGAGACCCAGTACTTC.

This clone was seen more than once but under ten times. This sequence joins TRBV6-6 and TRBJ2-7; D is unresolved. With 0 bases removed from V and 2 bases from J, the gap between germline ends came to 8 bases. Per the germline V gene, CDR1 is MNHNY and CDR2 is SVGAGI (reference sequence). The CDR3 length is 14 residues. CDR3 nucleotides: TGTGCCAGCAGTTACTCGAAAGACACCTACGAGCAGTACTTC. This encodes CASSYSKDTYEQYF.

CDR3 in DNA: TGTGCCAGCTCACTCCCTCCGGGACTAGCGGGAGGCGCCACAGATACGCAGTATTTT. Encoded protein: CASSLPPGLAGGATDTQYF. This chain links TRBV18 with TRBJ2-3, with 15 positions matching TRBD2. The CDR3 sequence is 19 residues long. Germline V gene sequence: CDR1 KGHSH, CDR2 LQKENI. Trimming at V came to 4 bases and at J to 2 bases, leaving 10 bases not matched to a gene.

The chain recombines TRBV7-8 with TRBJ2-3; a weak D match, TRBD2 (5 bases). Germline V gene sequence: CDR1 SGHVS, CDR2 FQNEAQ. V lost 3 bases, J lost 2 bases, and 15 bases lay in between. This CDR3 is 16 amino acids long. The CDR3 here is CASSFWEREFTDTQYF. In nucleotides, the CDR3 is TGTGCCAGCAGCTTTTGGGAAAGGGAGTTCACAGATACGCAGTATTTT.

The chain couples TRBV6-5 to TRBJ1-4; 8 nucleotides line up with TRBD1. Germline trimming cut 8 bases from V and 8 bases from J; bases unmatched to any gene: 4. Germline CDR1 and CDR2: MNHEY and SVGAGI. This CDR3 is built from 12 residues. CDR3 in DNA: TGTGCCAGCTACAGACAGGGGGAAAAACTGTTTTTT. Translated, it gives CASYRQGEKLFF.

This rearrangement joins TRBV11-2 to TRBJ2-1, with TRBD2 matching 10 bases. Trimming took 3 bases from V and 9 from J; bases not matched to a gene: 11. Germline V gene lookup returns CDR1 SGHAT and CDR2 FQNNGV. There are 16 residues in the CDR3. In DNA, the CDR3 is TGTGCCAGCAGCTTCAGTCGAGCGGGGGGGAGATCTGAGCAGTTCTTC. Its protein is CASSFSRAGGRSEQFF.

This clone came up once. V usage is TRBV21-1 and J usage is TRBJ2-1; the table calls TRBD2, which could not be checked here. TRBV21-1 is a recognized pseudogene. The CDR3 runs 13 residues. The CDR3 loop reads CASSRGVNNEQFF. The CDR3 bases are TGTGCCAGCAGCAGGGGGGTGAACAATGAGCAGTTCTTC.

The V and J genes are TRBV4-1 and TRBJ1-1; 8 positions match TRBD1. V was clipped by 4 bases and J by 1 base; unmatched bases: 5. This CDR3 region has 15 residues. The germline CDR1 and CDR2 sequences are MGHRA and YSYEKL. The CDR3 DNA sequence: TGCGCCAGCAGCCTTATGGGACAGGCGAACACTGAAGCTTTCTTT. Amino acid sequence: CASSLMGQANTEAFF.

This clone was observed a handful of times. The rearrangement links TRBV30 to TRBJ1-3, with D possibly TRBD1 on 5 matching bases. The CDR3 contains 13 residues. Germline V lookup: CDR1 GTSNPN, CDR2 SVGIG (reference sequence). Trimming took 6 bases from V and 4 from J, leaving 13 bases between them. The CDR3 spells CACEGLWGNTIYF. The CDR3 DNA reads TGTGCCTGTGAGGGACTTTGGGGAAACACCATATATTTT.

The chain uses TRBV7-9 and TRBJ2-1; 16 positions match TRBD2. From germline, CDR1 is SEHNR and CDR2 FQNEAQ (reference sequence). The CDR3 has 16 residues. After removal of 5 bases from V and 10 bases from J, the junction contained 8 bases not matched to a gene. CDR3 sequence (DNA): TGTGCCAGCAGCAGAGGGACTAGCGGGGGGGCTCGGGAGCAGTTCTTC. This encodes CASSRGTSGGAREQFF.

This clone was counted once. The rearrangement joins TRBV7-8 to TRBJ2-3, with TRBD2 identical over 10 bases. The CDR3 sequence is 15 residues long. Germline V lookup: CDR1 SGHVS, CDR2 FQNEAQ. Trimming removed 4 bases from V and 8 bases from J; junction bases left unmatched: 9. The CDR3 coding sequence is TGTGCCAGCAGCTCCCGAACAGCGGGAGGGGGTACGCAGTATTTT. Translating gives CASSSRTAGGGTQYF.

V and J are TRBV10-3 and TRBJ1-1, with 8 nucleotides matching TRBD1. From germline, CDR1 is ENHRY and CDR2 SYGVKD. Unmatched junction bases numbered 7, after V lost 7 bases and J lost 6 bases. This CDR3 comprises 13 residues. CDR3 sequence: CAITRTGTAEAFF. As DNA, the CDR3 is TGTGCCATCACCAGGACAGGGACGGCTGAAGCTTTCTTT.

For the CDR3, the DNA is TGTGCCAGTAGAAGAGACAGGGGGCATGCCTATGGCTACACCTTC. It specifies CASRRDRGHAYGYTF. The chain recombines TRBV19 with TRBJ1-2; 10 positions agree with TRBD1. Losses at the gene ends were 6 bases for V and 4 bases for J; bases not matched to a gene: 8. The germline gives CDR1 LNHDA, CDR2 SQIVND (reference sequence). This CDR3 has 15 residues.

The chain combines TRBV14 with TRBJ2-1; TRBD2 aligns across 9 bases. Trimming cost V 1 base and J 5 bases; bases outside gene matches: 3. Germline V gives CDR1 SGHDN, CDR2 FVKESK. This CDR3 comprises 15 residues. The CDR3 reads CASSQGLAVNNEQFF. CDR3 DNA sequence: TGTGCCAGCAGCCAAGGACTAGCGGTAAACAATGAGCAGTTCTTC.

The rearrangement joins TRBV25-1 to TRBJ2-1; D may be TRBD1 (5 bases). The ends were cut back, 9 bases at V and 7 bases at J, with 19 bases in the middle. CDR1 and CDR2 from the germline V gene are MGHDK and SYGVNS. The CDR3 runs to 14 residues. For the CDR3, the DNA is TGTGCCAGTCACGCCGCAGGGTTAAAGAATGAGCAGTTCTTC. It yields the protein CASHAAGLKNEQFF.

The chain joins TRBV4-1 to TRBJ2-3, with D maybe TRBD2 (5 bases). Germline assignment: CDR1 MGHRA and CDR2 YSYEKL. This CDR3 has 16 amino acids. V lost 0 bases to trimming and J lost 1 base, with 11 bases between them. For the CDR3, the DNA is TGCGCCAGCAGCCAAGATTTGGCGGGTCGCACAGATACGCAGTATTTT. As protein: CASSQDLAGRTDTQYF.

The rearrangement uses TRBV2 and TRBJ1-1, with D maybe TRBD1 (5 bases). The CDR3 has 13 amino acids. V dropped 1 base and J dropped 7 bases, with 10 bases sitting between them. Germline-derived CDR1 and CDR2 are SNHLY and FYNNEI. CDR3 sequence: CASSEGRGLEAFF. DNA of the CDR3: TGTGCCAGCAGTGAAGGTAGGGGCCTTGAAGCTTTCTTT.